Below are 15 T cell receptor beta chains sequenced from a single sample in a study of blood T cell repertoires in COVID-19. Assay: immunoSEQ multiplex PCR; the TCRdb copy retains only in-frame clones and omits some. The sample carries approximately 100,000 clones, about 80% recorded once. Material: peripheral blood. Receptors were obtained from a human donor in a cohort sampled during active COVID-19.

The chain couples TRBV4-3 to TRBJ2-4, with TRBD2 identical over 15 bases. CDR3 length: 17 amino acids. Germline V gene lookup returns CDR1 LGHNA and CDR2 YSLEER. V trimming: 1 base; J trimming: 6 bases; junction bases outside the gene matches: 4. CDR3 nucleotide sequence: TGCGCCAGCAGCCAAGGGACTAGCGGGGGGGCTGGAAACATTCAGTACTTC. This gives the protein CASSQGTSGGAGNIQYF.

This clone has just a few counts. This sequence joins TRBV10-3 and TRBJ1-5; 9 bases are a match to TRBD1. Looked up from germline, CDR1 is ENHRY and CDR2 is SYGVKD. CDR3 length equals 15 residues. The V segment lost 4 bases and the J segment 7 bases; nucleotides outside the gene matches: 8. CDR3 in amino acids: CAISGEGTGSQPQHF. For the CDR3, the DNA is TGTGCCATCAGTGGTGAGGGGACAGGGTCCCAGCCCCAGCATTTT.

The chain links TRBV12-3 or TRBV12-4 to TRBJ1-2; tentatively, D is TRBD1 (5 bases). The CDR3 has 12 amino acids. Deletions cut 0 bases from V and 9 bases from J, with 8 bases between. The CDR3 loop reads CASSLAGGSYTF. The CDR3 bases are TGTGCCAGCAGTTTAGCCGGGGGGAGCTACACCTTC.

This chain joins TRBV15 and TRBJ1-4; no clear D gene. CDR3 length equals 13 residues. Trimming cost V 1 base and J 6 bases, with 6 bases left between them. Germline lookup yields CDR1 LNHNV and CDR2 YYDKDF (reference sequence). The CDR3 loop is CATSRAPDEKLFF. For the CDR3, the DNA is TGTGCCACCAGCAGAGCTCCGGATGAAAAACTGTTTTTT.

V and J are TRBV7-2 and TRBJ1-5; no clear D. The V end lost 1 base, the J end lost 6 bases, and 13 bases lay between the germline ends. CDR3 length equals 15 residues. Germline V CDR1 and CDR2: SGHTA, FQGNSA. The CDR3 sequence is CASSLGGSGTQPQHF. In DNA form, the CDR3 reads TGTGCCAGCAGCTTAGGTGGATCAGGAACTCAGCCCCAGCATTTT. Full variable domain (rest looked up from reference TRBV7-2 and TRBJ1-5): GAGVSQSPSNKVTEKGKDVELRCDPISGHTALYWYRQSLGQGLEFLIYFQGNSAPDKSGLPSDRFSAERTGGSVSTLTIQRTQQEDSAVYLCASSLGGSGTQPQHFGDGTRLSIL.

The J gene is TRBJ2-3, the V gene TRBV10-2; 8 bases line up with TRBD2. Trimming cost V 6 bases and J 2 bases; bases outside gene matches: 7. CDR1 is WSHSY, CDR2 SAAADI, per germline. The CDR3 runs 15 residues. CDR3 coding DNA: TGCGCCAGCAGGCGGGGCGGGGGGCCCACAGATACGCAGTATTTT. Amino acid sequence: CASRRGGGPTDTQYF.

The chain has TRBV2 and TRBJ2-1; a weak D match, TRBD2 (6 bases). V was trimmed by 7 bases and J by 4 bases, leaving 14 bases between them. The CDR3 runs to 14 residues. Germline V lookup: CDR1 SNHLY, CDR2 FYNNEI. In DNA, the CDR3 is TGTGCCAGCATTAGTATGGGGGGTTACAATGAGCAGTTCTTC. It codes for CASISMGGYNEQFF.

The chain has TRBV5-4 and TRBJ2-1; perhaps TRBD2 as D (5 bases). The CDR3 covers 14 residues. From germline, CDR1 is SGHNT and CDR2 YYREEE (reference sequence). Trimming removed 1 base from V and 10 bases from J, with 15 bases in between. CDR3 in DNA: TGTGCCAGCAGCTTGCGGCCCCCCACGGGAGAGCAGTTCTTC. This encodes CASSLRPPTGEQFF.

J is TRBJ2-5 and V is TRBV3-1 (or the pseudogene TRBV3-2); D may be TRBD2 (6 bases). The CDR3 length is 14 residues. Germline-derived CDR1 and CDR2 are LGHDT and YNNKEL (reference sequence). V was cut by 0 bases and J by 10 bases, with 15 bases left in between. CDR3 nucleotide sequence: TGTGCCAGCAGCCAAGAATCTCGCGGAGGGTACCAGTACTTC. The encoded protein is CASSQESRGGYQYF.

The chain joins TRBV19 to TRBJ1-5, with TRBD1 matching over 8 bases. This CDR3 comprises 15 residues. The trim removed 5 bases at V and 4 bases at J, leaving 7 bases unmatched. CDR1 and CDR2 from the germline V gene are LNHDA and SQIVND (reference sequence). CDR3: CASSPTGVGNQPQHF. The CDR3 DNA sequence: TGTGCCAGTAGTCCGACAGGGGTCGGAAATCAGCCCCAGCATTTT. Full variable domain (outside the CDR3, taken from reference TRBV19 and TRBJ1-5): DGGITQSPKYLFRKEGQNVTLSCEQNLNHDAMYWYRQDPGQGLRLIYYSQIVNDFQKGDIAEGYSVSREKKESFPLTVTSAQKNPTAFYLCASSPTGVGNQPQHFGDGTRLSIL.

This clone was detected once. The V gene is TRBV15, the J gene TRBJ2-7; D perhaps matches TRBD1 (6 bases). Looked up from germline, CDR1 is LNHNV and CDR2 is YYDKDF (reference sequence). V dropped 0 bases and J dropped 0 bases, with 12 bases sitting between them. CDR3 length: 16 residues. In nucleotides, the CDR3 is TGTGCCACCAGCAGAGATGAGGGGACATACTCCTACGAGCAGTACTTC. It encodes CATSRDEGTYSYEQYF.

The chain uses TRBV6-5 and TRBJ1-1; the D is unclear. V was trimmed by 6 bases and J by 0 bases, leaving 11 bases between them. The germline V gene has CDR1 MNHEY and CDR2 SVGAGI. The CDR3 spans 14 residues. The chain's CDR3 is CASSDYGVNTEAFF. In nucleotides, the CDR3 is TGTGCCAGCAGCGACTACGGGGTGAACACTGAAGCTTTCTTT.

The rearrangement uses TRBV5-1 and TRBJ1-6; no clear D gene. Germline lookup yields CDR1 SGHRS and CDR2 YFSETQ. V gave up 0 bases and J gave up 9 bases, with 10 bases separating them. This CDR3 contains 14 residues. The CDR3 loop reads CASSLETGVSPLHF. As DNA, the CDR3 is TGCGCCAGCAGCTTGGAGACCGGGGTTTCACCCCTCCACTTT. The complete variable domain, with remaining parts taken from reference TRBV5-1 and TRBJ1-6, reads KAGVTQTPRYLIKTRGQQVTLSCSPISGHRSVSWYQQTPGQGLQFLFEYFSETQRNKGNFPGRFSGRQFSNSRSEMNVSTLELGDSALYLCASSLETGVSPLHFGNGTRLTVT.

The rearrangement links TRBV10-3 to TRBJ1-1; D call uncertain. The germline V and J ends were trimmed by 10 bases and 11 bases, with 23 bases remaining between them. From germline, CDR1 is ENHRY and CDR2 SYGVKD. The CDR3 runs 13 residues. CDR3 bases: TGTGCCACCTCGGAAGGGAGGGCTCGTAGGGCTTTCTTT. It codes for CATSEGRARRAFF.

The chain carries TRBV25-1 and TRBJ1-2; 8 positions agree with TRBD1. This CDR3 has 15 amino acids. Germline loops: CDR1 MGHDK, CDR2 SYGVNS. V gave up 5 bases and J gave up 4 bases; unmatched junction bases: 9. The CDR3 reads CASSPPGGAVYGYTF. The CDR3 DNA follows: TGTGCCAGCAGTCCCCCAGGGGGCGCCGTCTATGGCTACACCTTC.